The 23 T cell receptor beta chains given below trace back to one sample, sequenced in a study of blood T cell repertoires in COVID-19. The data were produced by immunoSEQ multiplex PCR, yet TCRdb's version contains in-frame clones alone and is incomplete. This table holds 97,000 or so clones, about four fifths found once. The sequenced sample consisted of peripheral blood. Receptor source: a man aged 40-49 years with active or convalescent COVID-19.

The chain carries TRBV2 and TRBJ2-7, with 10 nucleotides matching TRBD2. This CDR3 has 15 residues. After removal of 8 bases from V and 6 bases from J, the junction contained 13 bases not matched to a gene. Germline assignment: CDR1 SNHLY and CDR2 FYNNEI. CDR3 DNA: TGTGCCAGCGCGGGAGGGATAGCGGGGGGCGCCGAGCAGTACTTC. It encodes CASAGGIAGGAEQYF.

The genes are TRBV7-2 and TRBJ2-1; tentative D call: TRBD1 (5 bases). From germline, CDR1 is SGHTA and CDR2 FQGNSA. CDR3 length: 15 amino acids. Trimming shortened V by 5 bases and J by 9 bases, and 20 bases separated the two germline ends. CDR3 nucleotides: TGTGCCAGCAGCCCCCTTACTAAACATACAGGTGAGCAGTTCTTC. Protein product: CASSPLTKHTGEQFF.

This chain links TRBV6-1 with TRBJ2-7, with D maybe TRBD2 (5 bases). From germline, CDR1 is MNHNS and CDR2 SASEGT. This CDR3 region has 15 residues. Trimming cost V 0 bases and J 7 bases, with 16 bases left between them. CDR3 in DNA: TGTGCCAGCAGTGAAGCGCTTGGGGTTCGGGAAGAGCAGTACTTC. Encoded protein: CASSEALGVREEQYF.

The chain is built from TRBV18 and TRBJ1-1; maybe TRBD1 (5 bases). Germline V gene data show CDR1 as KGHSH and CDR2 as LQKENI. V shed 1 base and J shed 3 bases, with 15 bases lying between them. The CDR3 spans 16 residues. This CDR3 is CASSPLGRRGDTEAFF. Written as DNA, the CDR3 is TGTGCCAGCTCACCACTCGGGAGGAGGGGTGACACTGAAGCTTTCTTT.

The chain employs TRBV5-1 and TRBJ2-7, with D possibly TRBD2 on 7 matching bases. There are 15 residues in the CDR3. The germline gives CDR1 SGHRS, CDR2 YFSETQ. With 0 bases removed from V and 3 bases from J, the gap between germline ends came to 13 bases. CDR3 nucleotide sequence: TGCGCCAGCAGCTTGGGGACGGGGGGCTACTACGAGCAGTACTTC. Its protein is CASSLGTGGYYEQYF.

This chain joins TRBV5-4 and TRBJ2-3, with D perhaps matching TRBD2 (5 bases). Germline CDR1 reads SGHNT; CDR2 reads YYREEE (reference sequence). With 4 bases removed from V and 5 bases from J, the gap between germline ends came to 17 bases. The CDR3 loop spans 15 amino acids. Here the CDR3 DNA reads TGTGCCAGCAGCCCCTTCGCGGGCGCAGGAGATACGCAGTATTTT. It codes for CASSPFAGAGDTQYF.

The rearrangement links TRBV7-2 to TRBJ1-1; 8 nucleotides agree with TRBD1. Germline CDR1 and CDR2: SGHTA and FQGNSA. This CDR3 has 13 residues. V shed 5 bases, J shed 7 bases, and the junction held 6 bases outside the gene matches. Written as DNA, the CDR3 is TGTGCCAGCAGCACGGACAGGGCAGGTGAAGCTTTCTTT. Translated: CASSTDRAGEAFF.

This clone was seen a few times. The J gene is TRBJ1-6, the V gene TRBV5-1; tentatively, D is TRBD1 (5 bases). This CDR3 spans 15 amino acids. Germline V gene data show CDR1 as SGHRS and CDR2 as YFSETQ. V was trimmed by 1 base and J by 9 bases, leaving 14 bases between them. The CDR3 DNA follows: TGCGCCAGCAGCTTGTCCCACCAGGGCCGTTCACCCCTCCACTTT. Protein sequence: CASSLSHQGRSPLHF.

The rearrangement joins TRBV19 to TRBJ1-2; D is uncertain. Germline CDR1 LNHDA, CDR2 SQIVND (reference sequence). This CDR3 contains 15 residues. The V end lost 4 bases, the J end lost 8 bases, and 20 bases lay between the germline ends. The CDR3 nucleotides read TGTGCCAGTAGTACCTCCATCCCATTGGAGGGCGGCTACACCTTC. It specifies CASSTSIPLEGGYTF.

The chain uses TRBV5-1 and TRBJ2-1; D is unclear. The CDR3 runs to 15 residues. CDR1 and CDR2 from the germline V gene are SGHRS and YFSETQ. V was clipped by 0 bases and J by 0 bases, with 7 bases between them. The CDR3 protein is CASSLDSSSYNEQFF. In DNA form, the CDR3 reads TGCGCCAGCAGCTTGGACAGTAGCTCCTACAATGAGCAGTTCTTC.

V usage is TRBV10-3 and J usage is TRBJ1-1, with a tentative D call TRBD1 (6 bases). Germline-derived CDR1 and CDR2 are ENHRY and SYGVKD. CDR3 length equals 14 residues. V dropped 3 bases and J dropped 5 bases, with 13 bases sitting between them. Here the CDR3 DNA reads TGTGCCATCAGTGATTTACAGGGTAAGACTGAAGCTTTCTTT. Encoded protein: CAISDLQGKTEAFF.

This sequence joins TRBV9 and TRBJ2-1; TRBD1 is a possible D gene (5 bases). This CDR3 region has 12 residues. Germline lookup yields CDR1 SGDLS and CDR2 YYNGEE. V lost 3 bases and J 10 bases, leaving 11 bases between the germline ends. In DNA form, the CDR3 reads TGTGCCAGCAGCGACAGGTCTCGGGAGCAGTTCTTC. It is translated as CASSDRSREQFF.

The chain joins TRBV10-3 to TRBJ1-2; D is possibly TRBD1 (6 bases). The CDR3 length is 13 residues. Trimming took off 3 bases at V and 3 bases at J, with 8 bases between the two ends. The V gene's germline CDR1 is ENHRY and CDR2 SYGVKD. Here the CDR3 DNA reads TGTGCCATCAGTGACAGGGGAGACTATGGCTACACCTTC. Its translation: CAISDRGDYGYTF.

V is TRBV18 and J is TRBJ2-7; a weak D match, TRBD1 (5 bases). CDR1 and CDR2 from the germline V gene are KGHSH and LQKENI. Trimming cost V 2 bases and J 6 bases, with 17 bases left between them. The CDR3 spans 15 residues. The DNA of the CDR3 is TGTGCCAGCTCACCAGGGATGGACATTCCGGGCGAGCAGTACTTC. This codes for CASSPGMDIPGEQYF.

CDR3 loop: CASNIGQGKNQPQHF. Written as DNA, the CDR3 is TGTGCCAGCAACATAGGGCAGGGGAAGAATCAGCCCCAGCATTTT. This chain uses TRBV5-8 with TRBJ1-5; possible D gene TRBD1, 6 bases. CDR1 and CDR2 from the germline V gene are SGHTS and YDEGEE. This CDR3 has 15 amino acids. The V end was cut by 6 bases, the J end by 4 bases, with 17 bases between.

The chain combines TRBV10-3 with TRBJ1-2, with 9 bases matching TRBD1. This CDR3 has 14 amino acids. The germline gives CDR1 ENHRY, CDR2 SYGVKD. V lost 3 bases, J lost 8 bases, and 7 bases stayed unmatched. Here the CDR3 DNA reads TGTGCCATCAGTGATGTACAGGGGGCCGAGGGCTACACCTTC. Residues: CAISDVQGAEGYTF.

DNA of the CDR3: TGTGCCAGTTCCCTCACAGGGAGTACAGATACGCAGTATTTT. It translates to CASSLTGSTDTQYF. V gene TRBV19 combines with J gene TRBJ2-3, with a possible D match to TRBD1 (6 bases). Trimming stripped 8 bases from V and 3 bases from J, with 15 bases between. Per the germline V gene, CDR1 is LNHDA and CDR2 is SQIVND (reference sequence). CDR3 size: 14 residues.

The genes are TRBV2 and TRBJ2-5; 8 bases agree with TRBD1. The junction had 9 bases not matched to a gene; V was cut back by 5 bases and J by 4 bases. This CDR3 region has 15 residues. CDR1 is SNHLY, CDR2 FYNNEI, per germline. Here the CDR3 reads CASSTQGQVTETQYF. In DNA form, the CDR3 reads TGTGCCAGCAGTACCCAGGGACAGGTGACAGAGACCCAGTACTTC. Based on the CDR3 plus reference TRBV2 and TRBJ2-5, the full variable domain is EPEVTQTPSHQVTQMGQEVILRCVPISNHLYFYWYRQILGQKVEFLVSFYNNEISEKSEIFDDQFSVERPDGSNFTLKIRSTKLEDSAMYFCASSTQGQVTETQYFGPGTRLLVL.

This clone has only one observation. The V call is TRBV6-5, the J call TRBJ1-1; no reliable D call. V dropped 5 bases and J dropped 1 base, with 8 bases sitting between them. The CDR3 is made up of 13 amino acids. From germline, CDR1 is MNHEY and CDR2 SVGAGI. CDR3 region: CASSPRRNTEAFF. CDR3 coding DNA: TGTGCCAGCAGTCCCCGTAGGAACACTGAAGCTTTCTTT.

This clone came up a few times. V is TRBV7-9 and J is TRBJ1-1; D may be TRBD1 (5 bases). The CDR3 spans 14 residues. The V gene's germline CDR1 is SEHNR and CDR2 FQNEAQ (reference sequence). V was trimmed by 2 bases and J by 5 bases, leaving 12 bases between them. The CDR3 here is CASSLWGSETEAFF. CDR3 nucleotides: TGTGCCAGCAGCTTATGGGGCTCGGAGACTGAAGCTTTCTTT.

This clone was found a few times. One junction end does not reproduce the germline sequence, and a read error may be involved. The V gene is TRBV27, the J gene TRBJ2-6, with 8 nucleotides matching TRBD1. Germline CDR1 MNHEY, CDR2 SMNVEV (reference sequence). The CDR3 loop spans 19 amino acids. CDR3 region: CASSTWTGRGASVANVLTF. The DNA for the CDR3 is TGTGCCAGCAGTACATGGACAGGGCGAGGGGCCTCTGTGGCCAACGTCCTGACTTTC.

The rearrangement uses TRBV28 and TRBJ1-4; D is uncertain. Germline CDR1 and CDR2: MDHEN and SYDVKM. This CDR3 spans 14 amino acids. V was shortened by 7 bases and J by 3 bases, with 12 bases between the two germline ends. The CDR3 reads CASIGREANEKLFF. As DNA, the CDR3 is TGTGCCAGCATTGGGAGGGAGGCTAATGAAAAACTGTTTTTT.

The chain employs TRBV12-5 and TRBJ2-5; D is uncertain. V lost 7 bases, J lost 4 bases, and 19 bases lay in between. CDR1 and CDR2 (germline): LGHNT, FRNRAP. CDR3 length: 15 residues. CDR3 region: CASDLRPHSIETQYF. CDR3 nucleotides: TGTGCTAGTGACTTGAGGCCCCACTCCATAGAGACCCAGTACTTC.